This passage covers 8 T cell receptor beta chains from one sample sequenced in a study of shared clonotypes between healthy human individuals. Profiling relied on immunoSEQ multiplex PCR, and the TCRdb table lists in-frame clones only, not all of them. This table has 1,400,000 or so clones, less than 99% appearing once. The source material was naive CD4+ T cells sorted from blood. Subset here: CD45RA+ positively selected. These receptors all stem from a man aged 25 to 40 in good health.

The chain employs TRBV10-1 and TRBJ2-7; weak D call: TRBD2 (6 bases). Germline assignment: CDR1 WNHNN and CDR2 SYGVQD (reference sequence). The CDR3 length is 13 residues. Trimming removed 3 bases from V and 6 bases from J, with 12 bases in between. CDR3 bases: TGCGCCAGCAGTGACGGGAGCTCCCGCGAGCAGTACTTC. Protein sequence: CASSDGSSREQYF.

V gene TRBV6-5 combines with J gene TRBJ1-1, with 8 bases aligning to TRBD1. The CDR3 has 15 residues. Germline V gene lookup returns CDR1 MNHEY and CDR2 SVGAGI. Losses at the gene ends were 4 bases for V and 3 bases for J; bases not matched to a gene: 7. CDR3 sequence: CASSSQGGRYTEAFF. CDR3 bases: TGTGCCAGCAGTTCACAGGGGGGTAGATACACTGAAGCTTTCTTT.

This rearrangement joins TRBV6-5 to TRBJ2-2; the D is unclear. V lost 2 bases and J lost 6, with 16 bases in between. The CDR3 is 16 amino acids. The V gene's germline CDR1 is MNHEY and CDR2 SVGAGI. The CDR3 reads CASSYRSETGAGELFF. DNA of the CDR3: TGTGCCAGCAGTTACCGTTCGGAAACCGGCGCCGGGGAGCTGTTTTTT.

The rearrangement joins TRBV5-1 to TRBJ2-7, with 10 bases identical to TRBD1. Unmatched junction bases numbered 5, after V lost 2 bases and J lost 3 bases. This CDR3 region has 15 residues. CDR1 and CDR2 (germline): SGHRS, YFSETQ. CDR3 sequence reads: CASSLDRGPDYEQYF. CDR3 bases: TGCGCCAGCAGCTTAGACAGGGGGCCAGACTACGAGCAGTACTTC.

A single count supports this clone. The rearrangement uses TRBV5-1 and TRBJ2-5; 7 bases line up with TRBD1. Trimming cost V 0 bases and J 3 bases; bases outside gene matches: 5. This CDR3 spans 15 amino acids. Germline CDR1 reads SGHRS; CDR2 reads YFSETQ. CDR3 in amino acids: CASSLAGTEEETQYF. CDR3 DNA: TGCGCCAGCAGCTTGGCCGGGACAGAAGAAGAGACCCAGTACTTC.

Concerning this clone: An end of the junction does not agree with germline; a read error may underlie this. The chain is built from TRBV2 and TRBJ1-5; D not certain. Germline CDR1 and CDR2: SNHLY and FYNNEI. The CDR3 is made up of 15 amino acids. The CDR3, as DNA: TGTGCCAGCAGTGAGAGGAGCCTTAGCAGTCAGCCCCAGCATTTT. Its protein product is CASSERSLSSQPQHF.

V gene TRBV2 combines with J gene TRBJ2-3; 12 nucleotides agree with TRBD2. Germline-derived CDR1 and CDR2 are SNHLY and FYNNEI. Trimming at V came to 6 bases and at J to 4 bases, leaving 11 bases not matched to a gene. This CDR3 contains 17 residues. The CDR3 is CASSAARRTSGADTQYF. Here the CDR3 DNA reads TGTGCCAGCAGCGCCGCCAGGCGGACTAGCGGGGCAGATACGCAGTATTTT.

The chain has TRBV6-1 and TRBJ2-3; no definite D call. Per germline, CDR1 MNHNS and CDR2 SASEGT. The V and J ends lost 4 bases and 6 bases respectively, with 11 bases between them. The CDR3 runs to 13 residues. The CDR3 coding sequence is TGTGCCAGCAGTGTCGGCTCGGTGGATACGCAGTATTTT. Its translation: CASSVGSVDTQYF.